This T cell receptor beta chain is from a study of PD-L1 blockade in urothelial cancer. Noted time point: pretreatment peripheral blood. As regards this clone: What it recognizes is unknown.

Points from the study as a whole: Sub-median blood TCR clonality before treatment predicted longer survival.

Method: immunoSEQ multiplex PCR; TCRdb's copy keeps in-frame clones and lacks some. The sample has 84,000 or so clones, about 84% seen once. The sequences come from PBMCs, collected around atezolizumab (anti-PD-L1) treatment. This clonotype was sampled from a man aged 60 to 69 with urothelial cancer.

DNA for the CDR3: TGTGCCAGCTCACCACCTTGGGGGCGGATATTAGAGGACAATGAGCAGTTCTTC. This sequence encodes CASSPPWGRILEDNEQFF. The chain links TRBV18 to TRBJ2-1; D might be TRBD1 (6 bases). This CDR3 has 18 residues. Germline CDR1 KGHSH, CDR2 LQKENI. V lost 0 bases and J lost 5, with 20 bases in between.